The T cell receptor beta chain under discussion was sequenced for a study of patients and donors after allogeneic stem cell transplantation. This clonotype has just a few counts. The CDR3 spans 17 residues. V lost 7 bases to trimming and J lost 6 bases; unmatched junction nucleotides: 9. CDR1 is ENHRY and CDR2 is SYGVKD in the germline V gene. TCRdb re-called the RT-PCR reads with MiXCR, one entry per CDR3 protein. This table holds more than 850,000 distinct CDR3 sequences, roughly 18% found once. The material sequenced was blood, either unsorted or a sorted T cell fraction (not recorded which). The rearrangement uses TRBV10-3 and TRBJ2-2, with 15 bases matching TRBD2. The source of this sequence is a human donor who was either an allogeneic HSCT recipient or a stem cell or donor lymphocyte infusion donor (not recorded which). It is not recorded whose cells these are; they may come from a transplant donor. CDR3 in DNA: TGTGCCATCACCGAGGGACTAGCGGGAGGAAAGCCCGGGGAGCTGTTTTTT. It specifies CAITEGLAGGKPGELFF.